The rows below give T cell receptor beta chains drawn from one sample of a study of OX40 agonist ivuxolimab in advanced cancers. Sequencing was performed with immunoSEQ multiplex PCR; in TCRdb, only in-frame clones are kept and a portion is missing. Here the sample spans tens of thousands of clones, about 91% being singletons. Sequences were derived from CD4+ or CD8+ T cells sorted from blood, sampled in a trial of the OX40 agonist ivuxolimab. The receptors derive from an adult with an advanced solid tumor such as melanoma, head and neck, liver or kidney cancer. Both conserved end residues are trimmed from each CDR3.

TRBJ2-3 | TRBV19 | ASTAGGTDTQY
TRBJ2-1 | TRBV5-1 | ASSLGDNEQF
TRBJ1-1 | TRBV15 | ATSRDLRGWGTEAF
TRBJ2-2 | TRBV11-3 | ASSLLSNTGELF
TRBJ1-1 | TRBV9 | ASSVERESRAF
TRBJ2-6 | TRBV7-9 | ASSLAAEDSGANVLT
TRBJ1-2 | TRBV7-2 | ASSLDRGYGYT
TRBJ2-7 | TRBV5-6 | ASSLVGTDSYEQY
TRBJ1-1 | TRBV19 | ASSRQLTEAF
TRBJ2-5 | TRBV4-2 | ASSQDRLGGTQY
TRBJ2-7 | TRBV5-1 | ASSLDPGRDEQY
TRBJ2-7 | TRBV5-1 | ASSLWQDLYEQY
TRBJ1-5 | TRBV2 | ASSTRRGGGNQPQH
TRBJ2-7 | TRBV5-5 | ASTATSGGVNEQY
TRBJ1-1 | TRBV6-1 | ASRVQPNTEAF
TRBJ2-4 | TRBV5-4 | ASSLQGTSKNIQY
TRBJ1-5 | TRBV6-1 | ASSEGQNSNQPQH
TRBJ1-1 | TRBV14 | ASSQVRGFTEAF
TRBJ1-1 | TRBV9 | ASSQARTNTEAF
TRBJ2-2 | TRBV5-5 | ASSLGQRGTGELF
TRBJ2-1 | TRBV5-1 | ASRPGTQSNEQF
TRBJ2-3 | TRBV7-2 | ASSLERRAPLGDTQY
TRBJ1-5 | TRBV6-5 | ASSIHSNQPQH
TRBJ1-6 | TRBV7-8 | ASSWDRNNSPLH
TRBJ2-2 | TRBV7-9 | ASSLAAGLGTGELF
TRBJ1-5 | TRBV6-4 | ASSDRGDQPQH
TRBJ1-1 | TRBV5-8 | ASSQEGDTEAF
TRBJ2-5 | TRBV29-1 | SVGTSLTQY
TRBJ2-1 | TRBV2 | ASRDRGSSYNEQF
TRBJ1-6 | TRBV19 | ASSSRGGVPSPLH
TRBJ2-4 | TRBV27 | ASRPMGTGENIQY
TRBJ1-4 | TRBV6-1 | ASSEWELPNEKLF
TRBJ2-5 | TRBV19 | ASSIDPGAETQY
TRBJ2-2 | TRBV15 | ATSRGAGPPNTGELF
TRBJ2-3 | TRBV5-1 | ASSISGDPVTDTQY
TRBJ2-2 | TRBV2 | ASSETNTGELF
TRBJ2-7 | TRBV19 | ASRLSGGPHYEQY
TRBJ1-1 | TRBV19 | ASSISVNTEAF
TRBJ2-1 | TRBV4-1 | ASSRQGQGGYNEQF
TRBJ2-7 | TRBV19 | ASSTAGTSLYEQY
TRBJ1-1 | TRBV29-1 | SGRQGTTEAF
TRBJ2-7 | TRBV6-1 | ASTHRDRDYEQY
TRBJ2-4 | TRBV4-2 | ASSLMTETTTKNIQY
TRBJ2-1 | TRBV5-1 | ASSRGQGGEQF
TRBJ2-7 | TRBV11-2 | ASSPEGVTHEQY
TRBJ2-7 | TRBV6-5 | ASSSSGSYEQY
TRBJ2-4 | TRBV19 | ASSLELAKNIQY
TRBJ2-3 | TRBV10-1 | ASSGDSTDTQY
TRBJ2-1 | TRBV4-1 | ASSQDWGGAGFSSYNEQF
TRBJ2-5 | TRBV2 | ASSVMAGARLQETQY
TRBJ2-2 | TRBV5-1 | ASSLDWVAGELF